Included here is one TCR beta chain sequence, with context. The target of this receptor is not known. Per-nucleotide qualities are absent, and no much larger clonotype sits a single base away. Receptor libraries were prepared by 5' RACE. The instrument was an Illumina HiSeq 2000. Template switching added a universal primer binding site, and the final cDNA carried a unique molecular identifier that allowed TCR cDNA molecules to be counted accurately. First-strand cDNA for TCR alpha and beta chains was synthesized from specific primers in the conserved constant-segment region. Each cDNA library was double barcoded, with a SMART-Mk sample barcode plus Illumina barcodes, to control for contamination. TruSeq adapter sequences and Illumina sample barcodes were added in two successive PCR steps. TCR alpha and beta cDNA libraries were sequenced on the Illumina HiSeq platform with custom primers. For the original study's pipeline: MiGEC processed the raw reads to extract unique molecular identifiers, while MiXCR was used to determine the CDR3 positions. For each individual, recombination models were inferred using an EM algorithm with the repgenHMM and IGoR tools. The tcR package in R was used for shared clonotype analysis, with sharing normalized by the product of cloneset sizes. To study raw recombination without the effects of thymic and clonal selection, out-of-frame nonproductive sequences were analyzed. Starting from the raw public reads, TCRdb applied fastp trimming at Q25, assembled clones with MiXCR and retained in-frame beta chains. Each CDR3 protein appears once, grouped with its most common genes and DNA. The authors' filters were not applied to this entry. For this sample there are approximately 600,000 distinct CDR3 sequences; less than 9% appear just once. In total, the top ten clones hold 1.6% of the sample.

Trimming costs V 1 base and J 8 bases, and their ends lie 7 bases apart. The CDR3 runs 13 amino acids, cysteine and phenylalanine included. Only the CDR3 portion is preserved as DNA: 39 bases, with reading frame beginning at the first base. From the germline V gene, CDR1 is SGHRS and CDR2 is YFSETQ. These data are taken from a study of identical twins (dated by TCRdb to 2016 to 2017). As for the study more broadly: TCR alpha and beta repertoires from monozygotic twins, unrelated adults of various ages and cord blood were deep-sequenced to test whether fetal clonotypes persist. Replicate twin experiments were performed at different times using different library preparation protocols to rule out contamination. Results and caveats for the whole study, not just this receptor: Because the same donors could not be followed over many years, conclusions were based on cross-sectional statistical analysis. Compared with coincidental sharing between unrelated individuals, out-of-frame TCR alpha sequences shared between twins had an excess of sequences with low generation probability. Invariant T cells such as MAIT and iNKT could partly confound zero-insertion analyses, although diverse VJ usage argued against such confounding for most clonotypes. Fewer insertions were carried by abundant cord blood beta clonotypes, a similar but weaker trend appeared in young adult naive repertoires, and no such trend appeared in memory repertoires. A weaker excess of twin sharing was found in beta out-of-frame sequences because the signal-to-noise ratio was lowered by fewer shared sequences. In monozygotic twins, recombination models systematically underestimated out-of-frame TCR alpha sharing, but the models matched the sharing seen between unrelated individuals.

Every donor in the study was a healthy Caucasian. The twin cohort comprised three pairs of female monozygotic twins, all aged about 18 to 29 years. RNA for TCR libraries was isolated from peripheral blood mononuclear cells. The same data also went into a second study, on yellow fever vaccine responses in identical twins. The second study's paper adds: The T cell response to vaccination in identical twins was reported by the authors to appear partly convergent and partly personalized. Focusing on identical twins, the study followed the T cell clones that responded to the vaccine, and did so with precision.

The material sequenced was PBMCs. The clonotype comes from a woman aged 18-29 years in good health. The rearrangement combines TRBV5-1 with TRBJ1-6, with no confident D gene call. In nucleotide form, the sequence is TGCGCCAGCAGCTTGTCTAAAGATTCACCCCTCCACTTT. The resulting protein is CASSLSKDSPLHF.